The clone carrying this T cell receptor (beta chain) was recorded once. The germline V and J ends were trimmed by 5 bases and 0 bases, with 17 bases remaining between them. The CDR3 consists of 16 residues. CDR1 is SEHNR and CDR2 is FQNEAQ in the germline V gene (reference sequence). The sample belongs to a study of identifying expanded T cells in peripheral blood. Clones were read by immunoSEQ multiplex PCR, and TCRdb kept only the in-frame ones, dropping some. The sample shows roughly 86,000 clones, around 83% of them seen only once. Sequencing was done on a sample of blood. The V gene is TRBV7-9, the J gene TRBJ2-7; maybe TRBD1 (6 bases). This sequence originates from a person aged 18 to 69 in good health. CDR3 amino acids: CASSPVGTSISYEQYF. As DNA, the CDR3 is TGTGCCAGCAGCCCCGTGGGGACATCGATCTCCTACGAGCAGTACTTC.